This TCR beta chain originates from a study of blood T cell repertoires in COVID-19 (dated by TCRdb to 2020 to 2021). About the investigation overall: Samples covering the acute and convalescent phases of COVID-19 were provided by collaborators in the United States, Italy and Spain. The repertoires were made available in a free public database intended to serve as a resource for research on the immune response to SARS-CoV-2. The sample metadata nearly always contained a de-identified subject ID, COVID-19 status, age in years and sex. Subjects who had been exposed to COVID-19, were actively infected with it, or had recovered from it provided the deeply sampled blood TCRbeta repertoires that made up the dataset. Where available, HLA class I and class II types were obtained from metadata supplied by the sample provider rather than from assay-based typing. Samples were obtained from the ongoing ImmuneRACE study (first 160 participants) and from some 1,300 subjects provided by 6 global collaborators. The material from the prospective study consisted of cDNA or gDNA derived from T cells, B-cell-depleted T cells, or PBMCs.

What the study reported, not specific to this receptor: Clinical and demographic metadata were provided uncurated, with the amount varying by source and participant.

Per the germline V gene, SGHDT is the CDR1 and YYEEEE is the CDR2. There are 15 amino acids in the CDR3, from cysteine to phenylalanine inclusive. Here the CDR3 DNA is all that survives: 45 bases in frame from base 1. After removal of 0 bases from V and 4 bases from J, the junction retains 6 bases not matched to a gene. The collaborating institutions used their own protocols to collect whole blood in K2EDTA tubes. For TCRbeta analysis, collaborators shipped samples in one of three forms: frozen whole blood, isolated PBMCs, or DNA extracted from either of those sample types. The immunoSEQ Assay, a bias-controlled multiplex PCR, was used to amplify TCRbeta CDR3 regions from genomic DNA. The paper's data handling went like this. Nucleated cell counts per sample were estimated from amplification of reference gene primers within the assay. To quantify the absolute abundance of each unique TCRbeta CDR3 rearrangement, sequence reads were collapsed and filtered. For each sample, productive Simpson clonality was calculated as the square root of Simpson's diversity index over productive rearrangements. TCRdb took over this immuneACCESS table, retaining in-frame rearrangements with V and J assigned. Such tables are incomplete; in checked studies, under half of the missing clones stem from an unresolved V gene, and the remainder is unexplained. V, J and clone size derive from that table, while D and trimming were established from the DNA sequence. Counted in this sample were approximately 190,000 clones; around 80% of them appeared once. The leading ten clones occupy approximately 15% of the sample.

As regards this clone: Its specific antigen is unknown. Within one base of it there is no much larger clone, and no base qualities were kept.

This TCR was recovered from a man aged 25 to 40 with active or convalescent COVID-19. Rearrangement joined TRBV5-6 to TRBJ2-7, with 8 central nucleotides matching TRBD1. Sequenced sample: peripheral blood. The DNA reads as follows: TGTGCCAGCAGCTTGGTCTCCAGGGGGCCGTACGAGCAGTACTTC. Its translation is CASSLVSRGPYEQYF.